What follows are 22 T cell receptor beta chains derived from one specimen sequenced in a study of blood T cells in healthy people across ages. Through a sample-barcoded 5' primer and a J-beta primer mix, a second PCR was run for roughly 7 to 11 cycles. MiXCR, run by TCRdb on the 5' RACE reads, gives a single entry per CDR3 protein. The sample lists 920,000 or so distinct CDR3 sequences; 35% to 55% were seen once. Material for sequencing was blood. The receptors were sampled from a woman aged 55-70 years in good health.

A few counts support this clonotype. The chain joins TRBV7-2 to TRBJ2-5; D gene ambiguous. Germline V CDR1 and CDR2: SGHTA, FQGNSA. The V gene lost 8 bases and the J gene lost 5 bases, with 18 bases spanning the gap. The CDR3 is 14 residues long. Written as DNA, the CDR3 is TGTGCCAGCCAATCCCGGGCCGCGCCGGAGACCCAGTACTTC. This translates into CASQSRAAPETQYF.

This clonotype was picked up a small number of times. The chain joins TRBV20-1 to TRBJ2-1; D is possibly TRBD2 (7 bases). Between the trimmed V and J ends, which lost 8 bases and 4 bases, there was a span of 21 bases. Germline V gene sequence: CDR1 DFQATT, CDR2 SNEGSKA (reference sequence). The CDR3 consists of 15 residues. CDR3 loop: CSPSERGRGYNEQFF. DNA for the CDR3: TGCAGTCCCAGCGAAAGGGGGAGGGGTTACAATGAGCAGTTCTTC.

Turning to this clonotype: A read error may explain this, as a much larger clone is one base away. The rearrangement links TRBV20-1 to TRBJ1-1; D is uncertain. Per germline, CDR1 DFQATT and CDR2 SNEGSKA (reference sequence). The CDR3 is 13 residues long. V lost 5 bases and J lost 1, with 11 bases in between. The CDR3 spells CSAGGIQNTEAFF. Written as DNA, the CDR3 is TGCAGTGCTGGAGGGATCCAGAACACTGAAGCTTTCTTT.

For this clonotype: At one end the junction does not follow the germline gene, possibly because of a read error. The rearrangement uses TRBV15 and TRBJ2-3, with 10 positions matching TRBD2. Germline CDR1 LNHNV, CDR2 YYDKDF (reference sequence). The length of the CDR3 is 17 residues. The CDR3 DNA sequence: TGTGCCACCAGCAGAGATCTGGCTAGCGGGAGCACAGATCCGCAGTATTTT. As protein: CATSRDLASGSTDPQYF.

J is TRBJ2-3 and V is TRBV5-1; D uncertain. The CDR3 loop spans 15 amino acids. Germline V gives CDR1 SGHRS, CDR2 YFSETQ. V was clipped by 0 bases and J by 6 bases, with 14 bases between them. The CDR3 is CASSLDGSLLDTQYF. For the CDR3, the DNA is TGCGCCAGCAGCTTGGACGGATCGCTCTTGGATACGCAGTATTTT.

This clonotype was detected a few times. The V and J genes are TRBV12-3 or TRBV12-4 and TRBJ1-2, with D perhaps matching TRBD1 (6 bases). The CDR3 consists of 14 residues. V was cut by 3 bases and J by 3 bases, with 11 bases left in between. In DNA, the CDR3 is TGTGCCAGCAGTTTCGGACAGACAGACTATGGCTACACCTTC. This translates into CASSFGQTDYGYTF.

This clonotype was counted only a few times. V gene TRBV29-1 combines with J gene TRBJ1-5; D might be TRBD1 (5 bases). The CDR3 length is 13 residues. Between the trimmed V and J ends, which lost 6 bases and 4 bases, there was a span of 13 bases. CDR1 SQVTM and CDR2 ANQGSEA come from the germline V gene. In DNA, the CDR3 is TGCAGCGTCATTACTGGACATAATCAGCCCCAGCATTTT. It translates to CSVITGHNQPQHF.

This rearrangement joins TRBV7-2 to TRBJ2-1; tentatively, D is TRBD1 or TRBD2 (5 bases each). TRBJ2-7 matches the DNA end more closely, so the J call is doubtful. This CDR3 contains 15 residues. CDR1 is SGHTA, CDR2 FQGNSA, per germline. The CDR3 region has the DNA TGTGCCAGCAGCTCGGGACCTCTAAAGTTGGTAGAGCAGTACTTC. This codes for CASSSGPLKLVEQYF.

V gene TRBV20-1 combines with J gene TRBJ2-1, with D perhaps assigned TRBD1 or TRBD2 (6 bases each). The V gene lost 8 bases and the J gene lost 2 bases, with 16 bases spanning the gap. CDR1 and CDR2 from the germline V gene are DFQATT and SNEGSKA (reference sequence). CDR3 length: 14 amino acids. The CDR3 protein is CSRVGGRAYNEQFF. The CDR3 coding sequence is TGCAGTCGGGTTGGGGGGCGGGCCTACAATGAGCAGTTCTTC.

The chain has TRBV9 and TRBJ2-5, with D unclear. Trimming took 0 bases from V and 4 from J, leaving 10 bases between them. Germline CDR1 and CDR2: SGDLS and YYNGEE. The CDR3 contains 14 residues. CDR3 nucleotides: TGTGCCAGCAGCGTAGGGTGGTCGGGAGAGACCCAGTACTTC. Protein product: CASSVGWSGETQYF.

The chain joins TRBV27 to TRBJ2-1; TRBD2 agrees at 13 bases. Germline lookup yields CDR1 MNHEY and CDR2 SMNVEV (reference sequence). The length of the CDR3 is 16 residues. The junction had 8 bases not matched to a gene; V was cut back by 3 bases and J by 9 bases. The CDR3, as DNA: TGTGCCAGCAGTTTGTCGACTAGCGGGAGGTCCCGTGAGCAGTTCTTC. It translates to CASSLSTSGRSREQFF.

This clonotype was recorded at least ten times. The J gene is TRBJ2-1, the V gene TRBV29-1; the D gene is possibly TRBD2 (6 bases). Germline CDR1 is SQVTM and CDR2 is ANQGSEA. Trimming stripped 4 bases from V and 10 bases from J, with 14 bases between. The CDR3 is 12 residues long. CDR3 protein: CSVVRGTGEQFF. CDR3 DNA: TGCAGCGTTGTGCGAGGGACTGGAGAGCAGTTCTTC.

This clonotype was recorded at least ten times. The V and J genes are TRBV12-3 or TRBV12-4 and TRBJ2-5, with TRBD2 matching over 12 bases. CDR3 length equals 15 residues. V shed 6 bases, J shed 5 bases, and the junction held 7 bases outside the gene matches. The CDR3 bases are TGTGCCAGCAGCTCCCGACTAGCGGGAGTCGAGACCCAGTACTTC. Its protein is CASSSRLAGVETQYF.

This clonotype turned up a few times. CDR3 in amino acids: CSARDLGRGSGYGYTF. CDR3 nucleotide sequence: TGCAGTGCTAGAGATTTGGGACGGGGTTCGGGATATGGCTACACCTTC. This rearrangement joins TRBV20-1 to TRBJ1-2, with TRBD1 as a possible D gene (5 bases). V lost 0 bases and J 5 bases, leaving 19 bases between the germline ends. This CDR3 is 16 amino acids long. Per the germline V gene, CDR1 is DFQATT and CDR2 is SNEGSKA (reference sequence).

This clonotype was picked up a small number of times. The rearrangement joins TRBV6-1 to TRBJ2-5; 9 bases match TRBD2. The closer fit of TRBJ2-7 to the DNA end suggests the J call may be wrong. The CDR3 loop spans 14 amino acids. Per germline, CDR1 MNHNS and CDR2 SASEGT. CDR3 protein: CASSEGLAYYEQYF. The DNA for the CDR3 is TGTGCCAGCAGTGAGGGACTAGCTTACTACGAGCAGTACTTC.

This clonotype turned up a few times. The rearrangement joins TRBV9 to TRBJ1-2; a weak D match, TRBD1 (5 bases). The CDR3 sequence is 14 residues long. Germline CDR1 is SGDLS and CDR2 is YYNGEE. V lost 0 bases to trimming and J lost 8 bases, with 14 bases between them. CDR3 sequence: CASSVGGGDWGYTF. DNA for the CDR3: TGTGCCAGCAGCGTAGGCGGGGGGGATTGGGGCTACACCTTC.

This chain connects TRBV14 to TRBJ2-5, with D perhaps being TRBD1 or TRBD2 (5 bases each). Trimming shortened V by 3 bases and J by 11 bases, and 31 bases separated the two germline ends. Germline lookup yields CDR1 SGHDN and CDR2 FVKESK. The CDR3 has 18 residues. CDR3 sequence: CASSHPKGTGTLSGEQYF. The CDR3 coding sequence is TGTGCCAGCAGCCACCCAAAGGGGACCGGGACCCTATCGGGTGAGCAGTACTTC.

Only one count was recorded for this clonotype. The rearrangement joins TRBV5-1 to TRBJ2-7; TRBD2 matches at 11 bases. Germline CDR1 reads SGHRS; CDR2 reads YFSETQ. V was pared by 0 bases and J by 7 bases, with 6 bases of the junction left unmatched. CDR3 length: 15 amino acids. The DNA of the CDR3 is TGCGCCAGCAGCTTGGAGCTAGCGGGAGGAGGTGAGCAGTACTTC. Translation: CASSLELAGGGEQYF.

This clonotype was counted only a few times. The chain joins TRBV28 to TRBJ2-6; 10 bases are a match to TRBD1. The CDR3 sequence is 21 residues long. Germline V CDR1 and CDR2: MDHEN, SYDVKM. Losses at the gene ends were 4 bases for V and 2 bases for J; bases not matched to a gene: 17. The CDR3 region is CASSSPRGVGTGDTGANVLTF. The CDR3 bases are TGTGCCAGCAGTTCACCTAGGGGGGTTGGGACAGGGGATACTGGGGCCAACGTCCTGACTTTC.

This clonotype was seen ten or more times. The chain couples TRBV6-5 to TRBJ2-5; D is perhaps TRBD1 (5 bases). Germline V gene lookup returns CDR1 MNHEY and CDR2 SVGAGI. Trimming pared 2 bases from V and 2 bases from J, leaving 9 bases between. The CDR3 covers 14 residues. As DNA, the CDR3 is TGTGCCAGCAGTTACGGGCAGGGACAAGAGACCCAGTACTTC. This sequence encodes CASSYGQGQETQYF.

This clonotype was detected ten times or more. The chain joins TRBV4-2 to TRBJ2-7; TRBD2 matches 15 bases. V shed 0 bases, J shed 2 bases, and the junction held 5 bases outside the gene matches. This CDR3 comprises 18 residues. In germline, CDR1 is LGHNA, CDR2 YNFKEQ. CDR3: CASSQEWGLAGGTYEQYF. The DNA for the CDR3 is TGTGCCAGCAGCCAAGAGTGGGGACTAGCGGGAGGTACCTACGAGCAGTACTTC.

This chain uses TRBV9 with TRBJ2-5; weak D call: TRBD2 (5 bases). CDR3 length equals 18 residues. Looked up from germline, CDR1 is SGDLS and CDR2 is YYNGEE. The V end was cut by 0 bases, the J end by 11 bases, with 29 bases between. CDR3 nucleotide sequence: TGTGCCAGCAGCGTAGCCCCAGCCTTAGCGTTAGGGTTCAATGAGCAGTACTTC. It translates to CASSVAPALALGFNEQYF.